A selection of T cell receptor beta chains follows, all from one sample in a study of OX40 agonist ivuxolimab in advanced cancers. Some clones are missing from TCRdb's copy, which holds only in-frame ones; the method was immunoSEQ multiplex PCR. Of more than 60,000 clones in the sample, around 86% are singletons; the top ten hold roughly 0.25%. Sample: CD4+ or CD8+ T cells sorted from blood, taken in a trial of the OX40 agonist ivuxolimab. The receptors shown here come from an adult with an advanced solid tumor such as melanoma, head and neck, liver or kidney cancer. Both conserved end residues are part of each CDR3. Each record gives: CDR3 protein, CDR3 DNA, D gene, V gene, clone size, J gene. A D gene is named only where the DNA matches it firmly. Size is stated for part of the rows, as once, few or many counts, or as a class when the clone is expanded.

CDR3aa: CASSLRVGQGLSYEQYF; CDR3nt: TGTGCCAGCAGTTTACGGGTTGGACAGGGTCTCTCCTACGAGCAGTACTTC; d_gene: TRBD1; v_gene: TRBV28; abundance: NA; j_gene: TRBJ2-7
CDR3aa: CATSRATGPLGNEQFF; CDR3nt: TGTGCCACCAGCAGAGCTACAGGGCCCCTGGGCAATGAGCAGTTCTTC; d_gene: NA; v_gene: TRBV15; abundance: NA; j_gene: TRBJ2-1
CDR3aa: CASGAATGANYGYTF; CDR3nt: TGTGCCAGCGGGGCGGCTACAGGGGCCAACTATGGCTACACCTTC; d_gene: TRBD1; v_gene: TRBV6-1; abundance: NA; j_gene: TRBJ1-2
CDR3aa: CASSANDIGYEQYF; CDR3nt: TGTGCCAGCAGTGCCAATGACATTGGCTACGAGCAGTACTTC; d_gene: NA; v_gene: TRBV6-1; abundance: NA; j_gene: TRBJ2-7
CDR3aa: CATSRDHSNQPQHF; CDR3nt: TGTGCCACCAGCAGAGATCATAGCAATCAGCCCCAGCATTTT; d_gene: NA; v_gene: TRBV15; abundance: once; j_gene: TRBJ1-5
CDR3aa: CSARDLSTDTQYF; CDR3nt: TGCAGCGCCCGGGACCTCTCCACAGATACGCAGTATTTT; d_gene: NA; v_gene: TRBV29-1; abundance: NA; j_gene: TRBJ2-3
CDR3aa: CASSLARYTEAFF; CDR3nt: TGTGCCAGCAGCTTAGCGCGATACACTGAAGCTTTCTTT; d_gene: NA; v_gene: TRBV7-2; abundance: NA; j_gene: TRBJ1-1
CDR3aa: CATSLERGVPGNTIYF; CDR3nt: TGTGCCACCAGCTTGGAGCGGGGGGTCCCTGGAAACACCATATATTTT; d_gene: NA; v_gene: TRBV15; abundance: NA; j_gene: TRBJ1-3
CDR3aa: CASSPLGEETQYF; CDR3nt: TGTGCCAGCAGCCCTTTGGGAGAAGAGACCCAGTACTTC; d_gene: NA; v_gene: TRBV7-7; abundance: NA; j_gene: TRBJ2-5
CDR3aa: CASSPPRSSGRGSPYNEQFF; CDR3nt: TGTGCCAGCTCACCACCGAGGTCTAGCGGGAGGGGGAGCCCCTACAATGAGCAGTTCTTC; d_gene: TRBD2; v_gene: TRBV18; abundance: once; j_gene: TRBJ2-1
CDR3aa: CASSEPLMRVGANVLTF; CDR3nt: TGTGCCAGCAGTGAACCCCTAATGAGGGTTGGGGCCAACGTCCTGACTTTC; d_gene: NA; v_gene: TRBV2; abundance: NA; j_gene: TRBJ2-6
CDR3aa: CASSPMTSGIYNEQFF; CDR3nt: TGTGCCAGCAGTCCGATGACTAGCGGGATCTACAATGAGCAGTTCTTC; d_gene: TRBD2; v_gene: TRBV28; abundance: NA; j_gene: TRBJ2-1
CDR3aa: CASSKTGGRSNQPQHF; CDR3nt: TGTGCCAGCAGCAAGACAGGAGGGCGAAGCAATCAGCCCCAGCATTTT; d_gene: NA; v_gene: TRBV11-2; abundance: NA; j_gene: TRBJ1-5
CDR3aa: CASSLLARNTIYF; CDR3nt: TGTGCCAGCAGCTTGCTAGCCAGGAACACCATATATTTT; d_gene: NA; v_gene: TRBV5-8; abundance: NA; j_gene: TRBJ1-3
CDR3aa: CASIRSRGGSEWIYEQYF; CDR3nt: TGCGCCAGCATCAGGAGCAGGGGCGGAAGTGAATGGATCTACGAGCAGTACTTC; d_gene: NA; v_gene: TRBV23-1; abundance: few; j_gene: TRBJ2-7
CDR3aa: CASRPRASGSADTQYF; CDR3nt: TGTGCCAGCAGGCCCCGGGCTAGCGGGAGCGCAGATACGCAGTATTTT; d_gene: TRBD2; v_gene: TRBV2; abundance: NA; j_gene: TRBJ2-3
CDR3aa: CASSLPPSSYSYEQYF; CDR3nt: TGTGCCAGCAGCCTGCCCCCCTCCAGCTACTCCTACGAGCAGTACTTC; d_gene: NA; v_gene: TRBV11-3; abundance: NA; j_gene: TRBJ2-7
CDR3aa: CASSLGRGSAETQYF; CDR3nt: TGTGCCAGCAGCTTAGGACGCGGGAGCGCCGAGACCCAGTACTTC; d_gene: TRBD2; v_gene: TRBV11-3; abundance: NA; j_gene: TRBJ2-5
CDR3aa: CASSPKNPQGSYEQYF; CDR3nt: TGTGCCAGCAGCCCGAAAAATCCGCAGGGGTCCTACGAGCAGTACTTC; d_gene: NA; v_gene: TRBV11-3; abundance: NA; j_gene: TRBJ2-7
CDR3aa: CASSSQTGRTFTDTQYF; CDR3nt: TGTGCCAGCAGTTCCCAAACAGGTCGTACCTTCACAGATACGCAGTATTTT; d_gene: NA; v_gene: TRBV7-2; abundance: NA; j_gene: TRBJ2-3
CDR3aa: CASSPLADANEQFF; CDR3nt: TGTGCCAGTAGTCCCTTAGCGGACGCCAATGAGCAGTTCTTC; d_gene: NA; v_gene: TRBV19; abundance: NA; j_gene: TRBJ2-1
CDR3aa: CASSLGLADDTDTQYF; CDR3nt: TGCGCCAGCAGCTTGGGACTAGCGGACGACACAGATACGCAGTATTTT; d_gene: TRBD2; v_gene: TRBV5-1; abundance: once; j_gene: TRBJ2-3
CDR3aa: CASSSGNYEQYF; CDR3nt: TGTGCCAGCAGCTCCGGGAACTACGAGCAGTACTTC; d_gene: NA; v_gene: TRBV5-8; abundance: NA; j_gene: TRBJ2-7
CDR3aa: CASSSGLANQETQYF; CDR3nt: TGTGCCAGCAGCTCGGGACTAGCGAACCAAGAGACCCAGTACTTC; d_gene: TRBD2; v_gene: TRBV7-7; abundance: NA; j_gene: TRBJ2-5
CDR3aa: CASSHFTGGAEKLFF; CDR3nt: TGTGCCAGCAGCCATTTCACAGGGGGCGCCGAAAAACTGTTTTTT; d_gene: TRBD1; v_gene: TRBV7-9; abundance: few; j_gene: TRBJ1-4
CDR3aa: CASGGTEQETQYF; CDR3nt: TGTGCTAGTGGCGGGACTGAACAAGAGACCCAGTACTTC; d_gene: NA; v_gene: TRBV12-5; abundance: NA; j_gene: TRBJ2-5
CDR3aa: CASSLVQGRTNEQFF; CDR3nt: TGCGCCAGCAGCTTGGTTCAGGGTAGAACCAATGAGCAGTTCTTC; d_gene: NA; v_gene: TRBV5-1; abundance: NA; j_gene: TRBJ2-1
CDR3aa: CASSWGQGEETQYF; CDR3nt: TGTGCCAGCAGCTGGGGACAGGGGGAGGAGACCCAGTACTTC; d_gene: TRBD1; v_gene: TRBV11-2; abundance: NA; j_gene: TRBJ2-5
CDR3aa: CASRQDRTDNEQFF; CDR3nt: TGTGCCAGTAGGCAAGACCGAACCGACAATGAGCAGTTCTTC; d_gene: NA; v_gene: TRBV19; abundance: NA; j_gene: TRBJ2-1
CDR3aa: CASSLPTDGYTF; CDR3nt: TGTGCCAGCAGTCTCCCGACAGATGGCTACACCTTC; d_gene: NA; v_gene: TRBV28; abundance: few; j_gene: TRBJ1-2
CDR3aa: CASSLLTGPRDTQYF; CDR3nt: TGTGCCAGCAGCTTGTTGACGGGACCGAGGGATACGCAGTATTTT; d_gene: NA; v_gene: TRBV7-9; abundance: NA; j_gene: TRBJ2-3
CDR3aa: CASSMTIISSYEQYF; CDR3nt: TGTGCCAGTAGTATGACAATTATCTCTTCCTACGAGCAGTACTTC; d_gene: NA; v_gene: TRBV19; abundance: NA; j_gene: TRBJ2-7
CDR3aa: CASRSGHGPYEQYF; CDR3nt: TGTGCCAGCAGATCGGGACACGGCCCCTACGAGCAGTACTTC; d_gene: NA; v_gene: TRBV5-4; abundance: NA; j_gene: TRBJ2-7
CDR3aa: CASSRDRGRLPQHF; CDR3nt: TGTGCCAGCAGCCGGGACAGGGGGCGCTTGCCCCAGCATTTT; d_gene: TRBD1; v_gene: TRBV28; abundance: NA; j_gene: TRBJ1-5
CDR3aa: CASSQIGDHSPLHF; CDR3nt: TGTGCCAGCAGTCAGATCGGGGACCATTCACCCCTCCACTTT; d_gene: NA; v_gene: TRBV2; abundance: NA; j_gene: TRBJ1-6
CDR3aa: CASSQELQGRSTDTQYF; CDR3nt: TGTGCCAGCAGCCAAGAGCTTCAGGGGCGGAGCACAGATACGCAGTATTTT; d_gene: NA; v_gene: TRBV5-5; abundance: once; j_gene: TRBJ2-3
CDR3aa: CASSRYLWSYQESAYGVAQYF; CDR3nt: TGTGCCAGCAGCCGGTATCTATGGAGTTACCAAGAGAGTGCGTATGGAGTGGCCCAGTACTTC; d_gene: NA; v_gene: TRBV7-8; abundance: NA; j_gene: TRBJ2-5
CDR3aa: CATSHTIDSEQFF; CDR3nt: TGTGCCACCAGCCACACAATTGATAGTGAGCAGTTCTTC; d_gene: NA; v_gene: TRBV15; abundance: NA; j_gene: TRBJ2-1
CDR3aa: CASSLVRNYNEQFF; CDR3nt: TGTGCCAGCAGCCTGGTCAGAAACTACAATGAGCAGTTCTTC; d_gene: NA; v_gene: TRBV21-1; abundance: NA; j_gene: TRBJ2-1
CDR3aa: CASSSFREVYEQYF; CDR3nt: TGTGCCAGCAGTTCCTTTCGGGAGGTCTACGAGCAGTACTTC; d_gene: TRBD2; v_gene: TRBV6-5; abundance: once; j_gene: TRBJ2-7
CDR3aa: CASSLQGFGPTDTQYF; CDR3nt: TGTGCCAGCAGTTTACAGGGTTTTGGCCCCACAGATACGCAGTATTTT; d_gene: NA; v_gene: TRBV7-9; abundance: NA; j_gene: TRBJ2-3
CDR3aa: CASSPGTGENLRNIQYF; CDR3nt: TGTGCCAGCAGTCCCGGGACAGGGGAAAATTTGAGAAACATTCAGTACTTC; d_gene: TRBD1; v_gene: TRBV4-2; abundance: NA; j_gene: TRBJ2-4
CDR3aa: CASSLGGSPSHEQYF; CDR3nt: TGTGCCAGCAGCTTAGGGGGCAGTCCGTCCCACGAGCAGTACTTC; d_gene: NA; v_gene: TRBV7-2; abundance: NA; j_gene: TRBJ2-7
CDR3aa: CASSFGPGDRFYEQYF; CDR3nt: TGCGCCAGCAGCTTCGGCCCTGGGGACAGATTCTACGAGCAGTACTTC; d_gene: TRBD1; v_gene: TRBV5-1; abundance: NA; j_gene: TRBJ2-7
CDR3aa: CASSPDRGGNTIYF; CDR3nt: TGTGCCAGCTCACCTGACAGGGGTGGAAACACCATATATTTT; d_gene: TRBD1; v_gene: TRBV18; abundance: NA; j_gene: TRBJ1-3